This note documents a single TCR beta chain sequence. The antigen remains undetermined. The data belong to a study of cytomegalovirus exposure and HLA in healthy donors. Study in general: The approximately 130 validation repertoires and the roughly 690 first-cohort repertoires shared a platform, a later analysis reported.

The repertoire was sequenced with immunoSEQ multiplex PCR; TCRdb's copy has only in-frame clones and lacks some. Found here are hundreds of thousands of clones, approximately 83% of them singletons; the top ten hold over 12%. Whole-study findings and limits: In vitro assays verified that a few CMV-associated chains recognized CMV antigens specifically. With high specificity and sensitivity, the classifier reportedly diagnosed cytomegalovirus status. Among TCR beta chains, those listed as cytomegalovirus-associated numbered fewer than 200.

V dropped 6 bases and J dropped 4 bases, with 13 bases sitting between them. Germline-derived CDR1 and CDR2 are MNHEY and SVGAGI. The CDR3 loop spans 14 amino acids. The V gene is TRBV6-5, the J gene TRBJ1-5; D remains unclear. The origin of this receptor is a woman in her 30s in good health and CMV-seropositive. Material: PBMCs. The CDR3 is CASSLSRGNQPQHF. CDR3 DNA: TGTGCCAGCAGCCTTTCAAGAGGTAATCAGCCCCAGCATTTT.